A single sample is the source of the 25 T cell receptor beta chains below, sequenced in a study of spatial heterogeneity in lung cancer. The time point was: sample taken at primary tumor resection. Unsorted tumor, nontumor lung tissue or cryopreserved PBMC supplied the whole RNA. TCRdb recomputed calls from the 5' RACE reads with MiXCR, one row per CDR3 protein. The data hold tens of thousands of distinct CDR3 sequences, with over 9.5% observed a single time. Specimen: PBMCs, collected at surgery. The receptor set was obtained from a male donor with early-stage non-small cell lung cancer.

This clonotype was observed a few times. CDR3 loop: CASSLHRARWGRSDQETQYF. The CDR3 DNA reads as TGCGCCAGCAGTCTCCACCGAGCAAGGTGGGGGAGGTCCGATCAAGAGACCCAGTACTTC. The chain joins TRBV23-1 to TRBJ2-5; D may be TRBD2 (6 bases). TRBV23-1 qualifies as an ORF whose function is uncertain. The V gene lost 4 bases and the J gene lost 2 bases, with 29 bases spanning the gap. This CDR3 is 20 amino acids long.

The chain is built from TRBV27 and TRBJ2-3; D ambiguous. Trimming cost V 8 bases and J 6 bases, with 9 bases left between them. The CDR3 is 11 residues long. Germline loops: CDR1 MNHEY, CDR2 SMNVEV (reference sequence). CDR3 sequence: CASGRLDTQYF. For the CDR3, the DNA is TGTGCCAGCGGGCGATTGGATACGCAGTATTTT.

V gene TRBV3-1 combines with J gene TRBJ2-7; D might be TRBD2 (5 bases). The CDR3 length is 14 residues. Deletions cut 5 bases from V and 2 bases from J, with 13 bases between. CDR1 and CDR2 (germline): LGHDT, YNNKEL (reference sequence). As DNA, the CDR3 is TGTGCCAGCAGCGCGGGCCTTAACCCCTACGAGCAGTACTTC. Its protein product is CASSAGLNPYEQYF.

The chain links TRBV6-6 to TRBJ2-3; 9 nucleotides align to TRBD2. The CDR3 covers 18 residues. J lost 2 bases, V lost 4 bases, and 13 bases had no gene match. From germline, CDR1 is MNHNY and CDR2 SVGAGI (reference sequence). The CDR3 DNA reads as TGTGCCAGCAGTTGGGGGGTAGCGGGAGAAAAGATCACAGATACGCAGTATTTT. Protein product: CASSWGVAGEKITDTQYF.

At least ten counts were recorded for this clonotype. The V gene is TRBV6-5, the J gene TRBJ1-1; TRBD1 matches 8 bases. V trimming: 9 bases; J trimming: 4 bases; junction bases outside the gene matches: 7. CDR1 is MNHEY and CDR2 is SVGAGI in the germline V gene. CDR3 length: 13 amino acids. CDR3 in DNA: TGTGCCAGTGAGTTCACAGGGGGCACTGAAGCTTTCTTT. Translated, it gives CASEFTGGTEAFF.

This clonotype has a count of ten or more. V gene TRBV29-1 combines with J gene TRBJ2-1, with 7 bases that match TRBD1. V dropped 8 bases and J dropped 3; count of bases not matched to a gene: 10. CDR3 length equals 14 residues. Germline CDR1 SQVTM, CDR2 ANQGSEA. For the CDR3, the DNA is TGCAGCCTTCTGGGGACAGCTTTCTACAATGAGCAGTTCTTC. It translates to CSLLGTAFYNEQFF.

This clonotype showed up just a few times. The chain employs TRBV6-2 or TRBV6-3 and TRBJ2-5; TRBD1 matches at 8 bases. Trimming cost V 2 bases and J 5 bases; bases outside gene matches: 4. Germline CDR1 and CDR2: MNHEY and SVGEGT. The CDR3 runs to 14 residues. The CDR3 sequence is CASSYTRGLETQYF. The DNA for the CDR3 is TGTGCCAGCAGTTACACCAGGGGGCTTGAGACCCAGTACTTC.

The chain links TRBV6-1 to TRBJ1-1; D might be TRBD1 (6 bases). CDR3 size: 14 residues. The germline V gene encodes CDR1 MNHNS and CDR2 SASEGT. The V end was cut by 10 bases, the J end by 0 bases, with 15 bases between. The CDR3 region is CATKHEGVNTEAFF. The CDR3 coding sequence is TGTGCCACCAAACATGAGGGGGTGAACACTGAAGCTTTCTTT.

V and J are TRBV11-2 and TRBJ2-7; the match to TRBD2 covers 12 bases. Germline CDR1 SGHAT, CDR2 FQNNGV. This CDR3 spans 15 amino acids. Trimming removed 0 bases from V and 4 bases from J; junction bases left unmatched: 1. The CDR3 is CASSLDGLAGYEQYF. The CDR3 DNA reads TGTGCCAGCAGCTTAGACGGACTAGCGGGATACGAGCAGTACTTC.

This clonotype appeared a few times. This rearrangement joins TRBV5-1 to TRBJ1-4, with D tentatively TRBD1 (6 bases). With 4 bases removed from V and 1 base from J, the gap between germline ends came to 8 bases. The length of the CDR3 is 14 residues. The V gene's germline CDR1 is SGHRS and CDR2 YFSETQ. As DNA, the CDR3 is TGCGCCAGCAGCGAACAGGGAACTAATGAAAAACTGTTTTTT. Amino acid sequence: CASSEQGTNEKLFF.

This clonotype was detected only a few times. The chain carries TRBV20-1 and TRBJ2-7; 7 bases align to TRBD2. J was trimmed by 7 bases and V by 3 bases; bases with no gene match: 9. CDR1 is DFQATT and CDR2 is SNEGSKA in the germline V gene (reference sequence). This CDR3 region has 13 residues. Here the CDR3 reads CSASSAGVEEQYF. As DNA, the CDR3 is TGCAGTGCTAGTAGTGCGGGAGTCGAAGAGCAGTACTTC.

This clonotype was counted once. The chain carries TRBV7-2 and TRBJ2-2, with D possibly TRBD2 on 6 matching bases. Germline V gives CDR1 SGHTA, CDR2 FQGNSA. The V end lost 7 bases, the J end lost 7 bases, and 22 bases lay between the germline ends. This CDR3 is 16 amino acids long. The CDR3 DNA sequence: TGTGCCAGCATCGAAATCGGAGCCGGGAGTGGCGGGGAGCTGTTTTTT. It translates to CASIEIGAGSGGELFF. The complete variable domain, with remaining parts taken from reference TRBV7-2 and TRBJ2-2, reads GAGVSQSPSNKVTEKGKDVELRCDPISGHTALYWYRQSLGQGLEFLIYFQGNSAPDKSGLPSDRFSAERTGGSVSTLTIQRTQQEDSAVYLCASIEIGAGSGGELFFGEGSRLTVL.

This chain links TRBV19 with TRBJ2-1, with 8 bases matching TRBD2. The trim removed 0 bases at V and 1 base at J, leaving 8 bases unmatched. Germline lookup yields CDR1 LNHDA and CDR2 SQIVND (reference sequence). CDR3 length: 18 amino acids. The DNA for the CDR3 is TGTGCCAGTAGTATAGATGGACTCGGGGGGGCATCCTACAATGAGCAGTTCTTC. Translation: CASSIDGLGGASYNEQFF.

The chain couples TRBV28 to TRBJ2-3; D gene uncertain. Trimming took 0 bases from V and 0 from J, leaving 7 bases between them. The CDR3 runs to 15 residues. The germline CDR1 and CDR2 sequences are MDHEN and SYDVKM. The CDR3 is CASSLWAASTDTQYF. The CDR3 region has the DNA TGTGCCAGCAGTTTATGGGCCGCTAGCACAGATACGCAGTATTTT.

The rearrangement uses TRBV5-1 and TRBJ2-5; D tentatively fits TRBD1 or TRBD2 (5 bases each). CDR1 is SGHRS, CDR2 YFSETQ, per germline. This CDR3 comprises 18 residues. The V end lost 0 bases, the J end lost 0 bases, and 18 bases lay between the germline ends. The CDR3 coding sequence is TGCGCCAGCAGCTTGGACCCTAGAAGGGGCGGGTACCAAGAGACCCAGTACTTC. Amino acid sequence: CASSLDPRRGGYQETQYF. Based on the CDR3 plus reference TRBV5-1 and TRBJ2-5, the full variable domain is KAGVTQTPRYLIKTRGQQVTLSCSPISGHRSVSWYQQTPGQGLQFLFEYFSETQRNKGNFPGRFSGRQFSNSRSEMNVSTLELGDSALYLCASSLDPRRGGYQETQYFGPGTRLLVL.

This clonotype was picked up a small number of times. The gene calls are TRBV3-1 and TRBJ1-2, with TRBD1 identical over 7 bases. This CDR3 is built from 18 residues. Trimming removed 4 bases from V and 2 bases from J; junction bases left unmatched: 16. Germline lookup yields CDR1 LGHDT and CDR2 YNNKEL (reference sequence). CDR3 amino acids: CASSRSLTGEPLNYGYTF. DNA of the CDR3: TGTGCCAGCAGCCGCTCGTTAACAGGGGAACCCCTGAACTATGGCTACACCTTC.

The rearrangement uses TRBV28 and TRBJ1-5, with 8 bases aligning to TRBD1. Unmatched junction bases numbered 10, after V lost 6 bases and J lost 0 bases. CDR1 MDHEN and CDR2 SYDVKM come from the germline V gene. The CDR3 loop spans 17 amino acids. CDR3 amino acids: CASSLPGDRSSNQPQHF. CDR3 bases: TGTGCCAGCAGCTTGCCGGGGGACAGGTCTAGCAATCAGCCCCAGCATTTT.

The chain combines TRBV7-9 with TRBJ2-1, with 7 bases fitting TRBD1. The CDR3 runs to 14 residues. V shed 1 base, J shed 5 bases, and the junction held 2 bases outside the gene matches. CDR1 SEHNR and CDR2 FQNEAQ come from the germline V gene (reference sequence). In nucleotides, the CDR3 is TGTGCCAGCAGCTTAGTACAGGGGAACAATGAGCAGTTCTTC. This gives the protein CASSLVQGNNEQFF.

This clonotype was seen many times. The genes are TRBV29-1 and TRBJ1-1; 9 positions match TRBD1. Germline V lookup: CDR1 SQVTM, CDR2 ANQGSEA. Trimming cost V 2 bases and J 11 bases; bases outside gene matches: 12. This CDR3 has 14 residues. In nucleotides, the CDR3 is TGCAGCGTTGAAAATCGGTGGGACAGGGAGGCGGCTTTCTTT. This gives the protein CSVENRWDREAAFF.

This clonotype was seen at least ten times. This chain connects TRBV19 to TRBJ1-2; TRBD1 matches at 9 bases. The ends lost 7 bases at V and 4 bases at J; junction bases unmatched: 4. The CDR3 contains 13 residues. The V gene's germline CDR1 is LNHDA and CDR2 SQIVND (reference sequence). As DNA, the CDR3 is TGTGCCAGTACCACAGGGGGCACCTATGGCTACACCTTC. This codes for CASTTGGTYGYTF.

This clonotype has a handful of counts. The chain is built from TRBV7-9 and TRBJ2-2, with D tentatively TRBD2 (5 bases). The V and J ends lost 1 base and 4 bases respectively, with 7 bases between them. This CDR3 is 14 amino acids long. Germline V gene lookup returns CDR1 SEHNR and CDR2 FQNEAQ (reference sequence). The CDR3 protein is CASSLDAGTGELFF. For the CDR3, the DNA is TGTGCCAGCAGCTTAGACGCGGGCACCGGGGAGCTGTTTTTT.

The chain uses TRBV7-2 and TRBJ2-3, with a tentative D call TRBD2 (6 bases). The CDR3 runs to 13 residues. Trimming removed 1 base at V and 5 bases at J, with 7 bases between. From germline, CDR1 is SGHTA and CDR2 FQGNSA. CDR3 amino acids: CASSLGLVDTQYF. CDR3 in DNA: TGTGCCAGCAGCTTAGGACTAGTAGATACGCAGTATTTT.

This chain joins TRBV30 and TRBJ1-1; D is unclear. V gave up 3 bases and J gave up 1 base, with 9 bases separating them. Germline V gene data show CDR1 as GTSNPN and CDR2 as SVGIG (reference sequence). The CDR3 covers 13 residues. The CDR3 loop is CAWRVTGNTEAFF. The CDR3 DNA reads as TGTGCCTGGAGAGTAACTGGGAACACTGAAGCTTTCTTT.

This clonotype was counted many times. The chain recombines TRBV30 with TRBJ1-3, with D tentatively TRBD1 (5 bases). CDR3 length equals 15 residues. Between the trimmed V and J ends, which lost 2 bases and 0 bases, there was a span of 11 bases. The germline V gene has CDR1 GTSNPN and CDR2 SVGIG (reference sequence). CDR3: CAWSRLGTSGNTIYF. The CDR3 nucleotides read TGTGCCTGGAGTAGACTGGGGACCTCTGGAAACACCATATATTTT.

The rearrangement uses TRBV2 and TRBJ2-7; 8 bases agree with TRBD2. CDR1 and CDR2 from the germline V gene are SNHLY and FYNNEI. The trim removed 7 bases at V and 3 bases at J, leaving 8 bases unmatched. CDR3 length: 14 residues. In DNA form, the CDR3 reads TGTGCCAGCACTCGGACTAGCAATCGCTACGAGCAGTACTTC. Translated, it gives CASTRTSNRYEQYF.